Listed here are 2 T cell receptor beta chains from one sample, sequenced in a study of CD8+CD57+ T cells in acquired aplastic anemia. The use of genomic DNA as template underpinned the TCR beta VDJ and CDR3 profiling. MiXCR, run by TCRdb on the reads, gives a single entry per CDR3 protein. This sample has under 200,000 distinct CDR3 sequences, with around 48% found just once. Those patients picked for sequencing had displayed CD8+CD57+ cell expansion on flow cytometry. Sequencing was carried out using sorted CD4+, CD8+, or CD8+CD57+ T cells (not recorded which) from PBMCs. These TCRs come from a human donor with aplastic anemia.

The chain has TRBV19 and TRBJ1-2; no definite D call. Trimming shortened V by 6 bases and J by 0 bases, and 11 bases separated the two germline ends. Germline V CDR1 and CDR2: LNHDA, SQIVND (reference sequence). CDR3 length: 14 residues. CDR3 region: CASSWTGANYGYTF. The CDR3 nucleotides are TGTGCCAGTAGCTGGACGGGAGCTAACTATGGCTACACCTTC.

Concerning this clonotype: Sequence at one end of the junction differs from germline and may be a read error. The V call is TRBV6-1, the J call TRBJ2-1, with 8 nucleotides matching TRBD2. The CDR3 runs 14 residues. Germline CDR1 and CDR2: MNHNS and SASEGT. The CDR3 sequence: CAISEGLAGNEQFF. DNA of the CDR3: TGTGCCATCAGTGAAGGGCTAGCGGGCAATGAGCAGTTCTTC.